The 31 T cell receptor beta chains listed next were all sequenced from one sample in a study of T cell responses to AZD1222 COVID-19 vaccine (dated by TCRdb to 2020 to 2022). What the time point label conveys for this sample: baseline before first vaccination. The method was the immunoSEQ multiplex PCR assay. TCRdb took over this immuneACCESS table, retaining in-frame rearrangements with V and J assigned. Such tables are incomplete; in checked studies, under half of the missing clones stem from an unresolved V gene, and the remainder is unexplained. The sample table records over 100,000 clones; about 80% of these occur just once. The ten top clones hold about 9.7% of the sample. This specimen consisted of peripheral blood, obtained on day 0 of AZD1222 vaccination. Receptors were obtained from an adult in good health.

The chain links TRBV28 to TRBJ2-1, with 7 bases aligning to TRBD2. CDR3 length: 14 residues. Per the germline V gene, CDR1 is MDHEN and CDR2 is SYDVKM. Germline trimming cut 2 bases from V and 7 bases from J; bases unmatched to any gene: 5. The CDR3 loop is CASSLGTTLNEQFF. In DNA, the CDR3 is TGTGCCAGCAGTTTAGGGACTACGCTTAATGAGCAGTTCTTC.

The V call is TRBV10-3, the J call TRBJ1-4; 7 bases agree with TRBD1. Germline V lookup: CDR1 ENHRY, CDR2 SYGVKD. V gave up 0 bases and J gave up 5 bases; unmatched junction bases: 6. The CDR3 is 16 amino acids. The CDR3 coding sequence is TGTGCCATCAGTGAGTCGGGAGGGGGCGCAAATGAAAAACTGTTTTTT. Protein product: CAISESGGGANEKLFF.

The gene calls are TRBV2 and TRBJ2-1; 13 positions agree with TRBD2. Per the germline V gene, CDR1 is SNHLY and CDR2 is FYNNEI. This CDR3 region has 15 residues. Germline trimming cut 6 bases from V and 7 bases from J; bases unmatched to any gene: 6. The CDR3 reads CASSRTSGRSNEQFF. The DNA for the CDR3 is TGTGCCAGCAGCCGGACTAGCGGGAGATCAAATGAGCAGTTCTTC.

The CDR3 nucleotides are TGCAGCGTTGCGAGAGAGACCCAGTACTTC. Encoded protein: CSVARETQYF. The rearrangement uses TRBV29-1 and TRBJ2-5; D gene unclear. CDR1 and CDR2 from the germline V gene are SQVTM and ANQGSEA. V dropped 4 bases and J dropped 4 bases, with 4 bases sitting between them. The CDR3 is 10 amino acids.

The V gene is TRBV6-5, the J gene TRBJ2-7; 7 positions match TRBD1. The trim removed 6 bases at V and 1 base at J, leaving 3 bases unmatched. The CDR3 consists of 13 residues. Germline lookup yields CDR1 MNHEY and CDR2 SVGAGI. CDR3 DNA sequence: TGTGCCAGCAGAGGGGGCGCGTCCTACGAGCAGTACTTC. It specifies CASRGGASYEQYF.

This chain uses TRBV5-1 with TRBJ2-5; D might be TRBD2 (6 bases). CDR1 is SGHRS and CDR2 is YFSETQ in the germline V gene. V lost 3 bases to trimming and J lost 5 bases, with 11 bases between them. CDR3 length: 13 amino acids. CDR3 sequence reads: CASSYRDWETQYF. The DNA of the CDR3 is TGCGCCAGCAGCTACCGGGACTGGGAGACCCAGTACTTC. The complete variable domain, with remaining parts taken from reference TRBV5-1 and TRBJ2-5, reads KAGVTQTPRYLIKTRGQQVTLSCSPISGHRSVSWYQQTPGQGLQFLFEYFSETQRNKGNFPGRFSGRQFSNSRSEMNVSTLELGDSALYLCASSYRDWETQYFGPGTRLLVL.

The chain links TRBV29-1 to TRBJ2-2, with D uncertain. Germline lookup yields CDR1 SQVTM and CDR2 ANQGSEA. Trimming stripped 5 bases from V and 2 bases from J, with 15 bases between. This CDR3 contains 15 residues. The CDR3 sequence is CSVLVGSTNTGELFF. The CDR3 DNA follows: TGCAGCGTTCTAGTCGGCAGCACTAACACCGGGGAGCTGTTTTTT.

This chain links TRBV29-1 with TRBJ1-1, with 7 positions matching TRBD1. This CDR3 spans 11 amino acids. V lost 7 bases and J lost 4; bases outside the gene matches: 3. Germline V gene sequence: CDR1 SQVTM, CDR2 ANQGSEA. The CDR3 sequence: CSGQGSTEAFF. As DNA, the CDR3 is TGCAGCGGACAGGGATCCACTGAAGCTTTCTTT.

The chain links TRBV27 to TRBJ1-6; tentative D call: TRBD1 (6 bases). The V gene lost 8 bases and the J gene lost 8 bases, with 16 bases spanning the gap. Germline CDR1 reads MNHEY; CDR2 reads SMNVEV (reference sequence). The CDR3 is 14 amino acids. CDR3 DNA sequence: TGTGCCAGCCTTGCTTGGGGGGCGCATTCACCCCTCCACTTT. Its translation: CASLAWGAHSPLHF.

This sequence joins TRBV7-2 and TRBJ2-7; 8 nucleotides align to TRBD2. V gave up 4 bases and J gave up 0 bases; unmatched junction bases: 8. The CDR3 length is 16 residues. Per germline, CDR1 SGHTA and CDR2 FQGNSA. The CDR3 DNA reads as TGTGCCAGCAGCTCCTCCTCCGGGACTAGCTCCTACGAGCAGTACTTC. It encodes CASSSSSGTSSYEQYF.

The chain couples TRBV9 to TRBJ1-4; TRBD1 might be the D (5 bases). Germline CDR1 is SGDLS and CDR2 is YYNGEE. This CDR3 is 17 amino acids long. V dropped 4 bases and J dropped 0 bases, with 16 bases sitting between them. In DNA, the CDR3 is TGTGCCAGCAGCCCACGACAGATTCCTGCAACTAATGAAAAACTGTTTTTT. Amino acids: CASSPRQIPATNEKLFF.

The chain links TRBV6-1 to TRBJ2-3, with 9 nucleotides matching TRBD1. The germline gives CDR1 MNHNS, CDR2 SASEGT. V trimming: 2 bases; J trimming: 5 bases; junction bases outside the gene matches: 5. CDR3 length: 15 residues. The CDR3 bases are TGTGCCAGCAGTGAACGACAGGGGGAGAAAGATACGCAGTATTTT. It encodes CASSERQGEKDTQYF.

This sequence joins TRBV7-2 and TRBJ1-2; no firm D call. CDR3 length equals 13 residues. With 5 bases removed from V and 0 bases from J, the gap between germline ends came to 7 bases. The germline V gene encodes CDR1 SGHTA and CDR2 FQGNSA. The CDR3: CASSPDANYGYTF. As DNA, the CDR3 is TGTGCCAGCAGCCCTGACGCTAACTATGGCTACACCTTC.

The chain is built from TRBV27 and TRBJ1-5, with D unclear. CDR3 size: 15 residues. Trimming cost V 3 bases and J 7 bases, with 16 bases left between them. Germline CDR1 MNHEY, CDR2 SMNVEV (reference sequence). CDR3 coding DNA: TGTGCCAGCAGTTTTGCGGGCGCGGTCGGGCAGCCCCAGCATTTT. Translated: CASSFAGAVGQPQHF.

The chain recombines TRBV2 with TRBJ2-3; D remains unclear. Trimming left V 3 bases short and J 0 bases short, with 10 bases between. The germline CDR1 and CDR2 sequences are SNHLY and FYNNEI. The CDR3 extends over 15 amino acids. This CDR3 reads CASSEWSSSTDTQYF. The CDR3 DNA reads TGTGCCAGCAGTGAGTGGTCGTCTAGCACAGATACGCAGTATTTT.

The chain uses TRBV10-3 and TRBJ2-1; 12 bases map to TRBD2. Trimming at V came to 4 bases and at J to 4 bases, leaving 2 bases not matched to a gene. CDR3 length equals 15 residues. Germline values: CDR1 ENHRY, CDR2 SYGVKD. CDR3 amino acids: CAISGGLAGYNEQFF. The CDR3, as DNA: TGTGCCATCAGTGGCGGACTAGCGGGGTACAATGAGCAGTTCTTC.

This sequence joins TRBV6-5 and TRBJ1-3, with D unclear. CDR3 size: 14 residues. Germline CDR1 reads MNHEY; CDR2 reads SVGAGI. V was pared by 6 bases and J by 0 bases, with 9 bases between. The CDR3 nucleotides are TGTGCCAGCAGATCGGACCTCTCTGGAAACACCATATATTTT. This gives the protein CASRSDLSGNTIYF.

This clone was seen once. The chain joins TRBV7-8 to TRBJ1-6; possible D gene TRBD1, 5 bases. Between the trimmed V and J ends, which lost 2 bases and 10 bases, there was a span of 9 bases. The CDR3 is made up of 13 amino acids. Per the germline V gene, CDR1 is SGHVS and CDR2 is FQNEAQ. The CDR3, as DNA: TGTGCCAGCAGCTTAAATGGGGACTCACCCCTCCACTTT. As protein: CASSLNGDSPLHF.

The V gene is TRBV7-9, the J gene TRBJ1-5; tentative D call: TRBD1 (6 bases). Germline lookup yields CDR1 SEHNR and CDR2 FQNEAQ (reference sequence). This CDR3 spans 17 amino acids. Deletions cut 5 bases from V and 1 base from J, with 18 bases between. In DNA form, the CDR3 reads TGTGCCAGCAGCCCGCGAGGGCAGGGGACCAGCAATCAGCCCCAGCATTTT. Its translation: CASSPRGQGTSNQPQHF.

The CDR3 reads CASSFRDISTDTQYF. DNA for the CDR3: TGTGCCAGCAGCTTCCGGGACATTTCCACAGATACGCAGTATTTT. V usage is TRBV11-2 and J usage is TRBJ2-3; D is possibly TRBD1 (6 bases). Germline V gene data show CDR1 as SGHAT and CDR2 as FQNNGV. The length of the CDR3 is 15 residues. V dropped 3 bases and J dropped 2 bases, with 12 bases sitting between them. The full variable domain, rest sourced from reference TRBV11-2 and TRBJ2-3, is EAGVAQSPRYKIIEKRQSVAFWCNPISGHATLYWYQQILGQGPKLLIQFQNNGVVDDSQLPKDRFSAERLKGVDSTLKIQPAKLEDSAVYLCASSFRDISTDTQYFGPGTRLTVL.

This sequence joins TRBV6-5 and TRBJ1-2, with TRBD1 matching over 7 bases. This CDR3 comprises 14 residues. CDR1 and CDR2 from the germline V gene are MNHEY and SVGAGI. After removal of 6 bases from V and 14 bases from J, the junction contained 18 bases not matched to a gene. CDR3 amino acids: CASSSGQALFRLTF. The CDR3 DNA reads TGTGCCAGCAGCTCAGGACAGGCCCTCTTCAGGCTTACCTTC.

This chain uses TRBV11-2 with TRBJ1-4; D gene uncertain. Trimming stripped 3 bases from V and 4 bases from J, with 9 bases between. CDR3 length: 14 residues. The germline V gene encodes CDR1 SGHAT and CDR2 FQNNGV. CDR3 DNA sequence: TGTGCCAGCAGCTTTGGGCGGCTTAATGAAAAACTGTTTTTT. It codes for CASSFGRLNEKLFF.

This chain links TRBV2 with TRBJ1-6; no definite D call. The CDR3 has 14 residues. CDR1 and CDR2 from the germline V gene are SNHLY and FYNNEI. V was pared by 6 bases and J by 6 bases, with 12 bases between. The DNA of the CDR3 is TGTGCCAGCAGGGCGAATCTGGGTAATTCACCCCTCCACTTT. Encoded protein: CASRANLGNSPLHF.

This clone was seen a single time. The DNA of the CDR3 is TGTGCCACCAGTGATCTACCCCTAGCGGACCTGTTCTTC. Amino acids: CATSDLPLADLFF. The rearrangement joins TRBV24-1 to TRBJ2-1; 7 bases are a match to TRBD2. With 3 bases clipped from V and 15 bases from J, the junction kept 10 bases outside the gene matches. The CDR3 consists of 13 residues. Germline assignment: CDR1 KGHDR and CDR2 SFDVKD.

J is TRBJ2-7 and V is TRBV5-1; no definite D call. The CDR3 covers 15 residues. With 1 base removed from V and 0 bases from J, the gap between germline ends came to 11 bases. The V gene's germline CDR1 is SGHRS and CDR2 YFSETQ. CDR3 loop: CASSLFLGSSYEQYF. The CDR3 coding sequence is TGCGCCAGCAGCTTGTTCCTGGGAAGCTCCTACGAGCAGTACTTC.

This clone was observed once. V gene TRBV5-1 combines with J gene TRBJ2-2; TRBD2 is a possible D gene (6 bases). This CDR3 spans 16 amino acids. The germline V and J ends were trimmed by 4 bases and 4 bases, with 17 bases remaining between them. Germline V lookup: CDR1 SGHRS, CDR2 YFSETQ. The CDR3 DNA reads as TGCGCCAGCAGCCGTCGTGGGGGGTCGAGCACCGGGGAGCTGTTTTTT. Encoded protein: CASSRRGGSSTGELFF. The variable domain in full, completed from reference TRBV5-1 and TRBJ2-2, reads KAGVTQTPRYLIKTRGQQVTLSCSPISGHRSVSWYQQTPGQGLQFLFEYFSETQRNKGNFPGRFSGRQFSNSRSEMNVSTLELGDSALYLCASSRRGGSSTGELFFGEGSRLTVL.

This chain connects TRBV7-2 to TRBJ2-1, with D possibly TRBD2 on 6 matching bases. There are 17 residues in the CDR3. Deletions cut 0 bases from V and 4 bases from J, with 16 bases between. CDR1 SGHTA and CDR2 FQGNSA come from the germline V gene. The CDR3 DNA reads TGTGCCAGCAGCTTAGCGGGTGAGCGGGTAAGGTACAATGAGCAGTTCTTC. Encoded protein: CASSLAGERVRYNEQFF.

This chain uses TRBV19 with TRBJ2-2; the match to TRBD1 covers 10 bases. V shed 7 bases, J shed 0 bases, and the junction held 5 bases outside the gene matches. Germline CDR1 is LNHDA and CDR2 is SQIVND (reference sequence). The CDR3 contains 16 residues. The DNA of the CDR3 is TGTGCCAGTATCCGACAGGGGGCTGCGAACACCGGGGAGCTGTTTTTT. Encoded protein: CASIRQGAANTGELFF.

This chain connects TRBV18 to TRBJ2-2; possible D gene TRBD1, 5 bases. This CDR3 contains 15 residues. The ends were cut back, 10 bases at V and 4 bases at J, with 19 bases in the middle. Germline assignment: CDR1 KGHSH and CDR2 LQKENI. CDR3 bases: TGTGCCAACCCACTCCGGCAGGGCGTCACCGGGGAGCTGTTTTTT. It encodes CANPLRQGVTGELFF. Complete variable domain (other parts from reference TRBV18 and TRBJ2-2): NAGVMQNPRHLVRRRGQEARLRCSPMKGHSHVYWYRQLPEEGLKFMVYLQKENIIDESGMPKERFSAEFPKEGPSILRIQQVVRGDSAAYFCANPLRQGVTGELFFGEGSRLTVL.

V is TRBV6-4 and J is TRBJ2-7, with D possibly being TRBD1 or TRBD2 (6 bases each). Germline V gives CDR1 MRHNA, CDR2 SNTAGT. V lost 3 bases to trimming and J lost 4 bases, with 13 bases between them. The CDR3 is 14 residues long. For the CDR3, the DNA is TGTGCCAGCAGTGAAGGGGGGATCTGGTACGAGCAGTACTTC. Amino acid sequence: CASSEGGIWYEQYF.

The chain carries TRBV3-1 (or the pseudogene TRBV3-2) and TRBJ1-4; no reliable D call. With 1 base removed from V and 2 bases from J, the gap between germline ends came to 8 bases. Germline V gene sequence: CDR1 LGHDT, CDR2 YNNKEL (reference sequence). The CDR3 runs to 15 residues. CDR3 in DNA: TGTGCCAGCAGCCAAGGGTACGATACTAATGAAAAACTGTTTTTT. This sequence encodes CASSQGYDTNEKLFF.